A selection of T cell receptor beta chains follows, all from one sample in a study of cytomegalovirus exposure and HLA in healthy donors. The protocol was immunoSEQ multiplex PCR, while the TCRdb copy is restricted to in-frame clones and leaves out a portion. The sample yields about 160,000 clones, 60% to 85% seen once. Sequencing used PBMCs. Receptor source: a man over 45 in good health and CMV-seropositive. CDR3s include the opening cysteine and the closing phenylalanine or tryptophan. D genes are given only for firm matches. Expanded clones get a size class; other rows say once, few or many, or leave the size out.

v_gene,d_gene,abundance,j_gene,CDR3aa,CDR3nt
TRBV30,TRBD1,-,TRBJ2-3,CAWSVGQITDTQYF,TGTGCCTGGAGTGTGGGACAGATCACAGATACGCAGTATTTT
TRBV5-4,TRBD2,-,TRBJ2-7,CASSLGRGPSGSSYEQYF,TGTGCCAGCAGCTTGGGCAGGGGACCCAGCGGGAGCTCCTACGAGCAGTACTTC
TRBV6-5,TRBD1,-,TRBJ1-6,CASSYKGANSPLHF,TGTGCCAGCAGTTACAAGGGGGCGAATTCACCCCTCCACTTT
TRBV19,-,-,TRBJ2-7,CASSIDHREWVF,TGTGCCAGTAGTATAGATCATCGGGAATGGGTCTTC
TRBV19,-,many,TRBJ1-5,CAVSRGRDQPQHF,TGTGCCGTATCTAGGGGCCGGGATCAGCCCCAGCATTTT
TRBV6-1,TRBD1,few,TRBJ1-6,CASSGDRGNSPLHF,TGTGCCAGCAGTGGTGACAGGGGAAATTCACCCCTCCACTTT
TRBV28,-,-,TRBJ1-5,CASSLAGRSNQPQHF,TGTGCCAGCAGTTTAGCGGGGAGGAGCAATCAGCCCCAGCATTTT
TRBV6-1,-,few,TRBJ1-6,CASSESVRGSYNSPLHF,TGTGCCAGCAGTGAAAGCGTACGAGGGTCCTATAATTCACCCCTCCACTTT
TRBV5-1,TRBD1,-,TRBJ1-2,CASTIRTGGGYTF,TGCGCCAGCACCATACGGACAGGCGGTGGCTACACCTTC
TRBV2,TRBD1,-,TRBJ2-2,CASTQGVLNTGELFF,TGTGCCTCCACTCAGGGGGTCCTGAACACCGGGGAGCTGTTTTTT
TRBV7-9,-,few,TRBJ2-1,CASTRGGIDGEQFF,TGTGCCAGCACCCGTGGGGGCATCGATGGTGAGCAGTTCTTC
TRBV7-8,-,-,TRBJ1-1,CASSLGWGVTEAFF,TGTGCCAGCAGCTTAGGTTGGGGGGTCACTGAAGCTTTCTTT
TRBV5-4,TRBD2,few,TRBJ2-1,CASSLERGSYNEQFF,TGTGCCAGCAGCTTGGAGCGGGGCTCCTACAATGAGCAGTTCTTC
TRBV27,-,few,TRBJ2-3,CASSARASNTDTQYF,TGTGCCAGCAGTGCCCGGGCTAGCAACACAGATACGCAGTATTTT
TRBV28,-,-,TRBJ1-1,CASSPGTAPEAFF,TGTGCCAGCAGCCCAGGGACTGCGCCTGAAGCTTTCTTT
TRBV9,-,-,TRBJ2-3,CASSPTTTGADTQYF,TGTGCCAGCAGCCCAACGACTACGGGGGCAGATACGCAGTATTTT
TRBV29-1,-,few,TRBJ2-7,CSVDTDYEQYF,TGCAGCGTTGATACAGATTACGAGCAGTACTTC
TRBV11-2,-,-,TRBJ2-7,CASSFLAGAREQYF,TGTGCCAGCAGCTTCTTGGCAGGGGCTCGCGAGCAGTACTTC
TRBV6-4,-,-,TRBJ2-3,CASSKTMPDTQYF,TGTGCCAGCAGCAAGACTATGCCCGATACGCAGTATTTT
TRBV9,TRBD2,few,TRBJ2-5,CASSVSPAGAETQYF,TGTGCCAGCAGCGTATCCCCAGCGGGAGCGGAGACCCAGTACTTC
TRBV28,TRBD1,few,TRBJ1-2,CASSPDLTDRGYGYTF,TGTGCCAGCAGTCCAGATCTCACCGACAGGGGCTATGGCTACACCTTC
TRBV28,TRBD2,-,TRBJ2-3,CASGAGNTDTQYF,TGTGCCAGCGGAGCGGGGAATACAGATACGCAGTATTTT
TRBV9,TRBD2,-,TRBJ2-7,CASSQGLAFNEQYF,TGTGCCAGCAGCCAGGGACTAGCTTTTAACGAGCAGTACTTC
TRBV4-2,TRBD2,-,TRBJ2-2,CASSPRTSAGELFF,TGTGCCAGCAGCCCCCGGACTAGCGCCGGGGAGCTGTTTTTT
TRBV9,TRBD1,-,TRBJ1-4,CASSARDRGQKLFF,TGTGCCAGCAGCGCCCGGGACAGGGGCCAAAAACTGTTTTTT